Each of the 26 T cell receptor beta chains below was sequenced from the same sample in a study of identical twins (dated by TCRdb to the mid-2010s). Library construction relied on 5' RACE. This sample was sequenced with an Illumina HiSeq 2000. Using fastp at Q25 and MiXCR, TCRdb reprocessed the public reads and kept productive beta chains. Identical CDR3 proteins give one entry, which carries the most common genes and DNA. Across this sample there are under 350,000 distinct CDR3 sequences, with nearly 9.5% seen only once. Jointly, the top ten make up roughly 7% of the sample. This sample was shared with a second study, whose subject was yellow fever vaccine responses in identical twins.

The sample consisted of CD8+ T cells sorted from blood. The receptor set was obtained from a woman between 18 and 29 years old in good health.

This clonotype was observed at least ten times. This rearrangement joins TRBV29-1 to TRBJ2-5, with a tentative D call TRBD2 (6 bases). Per germline, CDR1 SQVTM and CDR2 ANQGSEA. The CDR3 has 13 residues. Trimming took 4 bases from V and 1 from J, leaving 10 bases between them. CDR3 DNA: TGCAGCGTTGGGGGGGACTTCCAAGAGACCCAGTACTTC. Translated, it gives CSVGGDFQETQYF.

The table lists this clonotype with a few counts. This chain's CDR3 is CSATRDSSSYTF. The CDR3 coding sequence is TGCAGTGCTACGCGGGACTCGTCGAGCTACACCTTC. The J gene is TRBJ1-2, the V gene TRBV20-1; D might be TRBD1 (5 bases). The V end lost 4 bases, the J end lost 9 bases, and 15 bases lay between the germline ends. The CDR3 contains 12 residues. The germline V gene encodes CDR1 DFQATT and CDR2 SNEGSKA (reference sequence).

This clonotype was detected ten times or more. V gene TRBV9 combines with J gene TRBJ1-6; 8 bases agree with TRBD1. V lost 3 bases to trimming and J lost 5 bases; unmatched junction nucleotides: 7. Per the germline V gene, CDR1 is SGDLS and CDR2 is YYNGEE. The CDR3 is made up of 16 amino acids. This CDR3 is CASSDLDRGDNSPLHF. The CDR3 coding sequence is TGTGCCAGCAGCGATCTTGACAGGGGTGATAATTCACCCCTCCACTTT.

This clonotype appeared a few times. The chain links TRBV7-6 to TRBJ2-7, with 8 bases fitting TRBD1. CDR1 is SGHVS, CDR2 FNYEAQ, per germline. The V gene end was trimmed by 5 bases and the J gene end by 1 base; junction bases not matched to a gene: 10. The CDR3 extends over 16 amino acids. The CDR3 sequence is CASSTDPGTGSYEQYF. The CDR3, as DNA: TGTGCCAGCAGCACCGACCCCGGGACAGGTTCCTACGAGCAGTACTTC.

The table lists this clonotype with a few counts. The chain joins TRBV12-3 or TRBV12-4 to TRBJ2-7, with 8 bases that match TRBD2. The CDR3 runs to 14 residues. V lost 5 bases, J lost 4 bases, and 7 bases stayed unmatched. CDR3 coding DNA: TGTGCCAGCAGTCCGGGACTAGATGGTTACGAGCAGTACTTC. Translation: CASSPGLDGYEQYF.

By sample fraction, this clonotype is medium-sized (0.01 to 0.1%). The chain combines TRBV7-6 with TRBJ2-7, with D possibly TRBD1 on 5 matching bases. CDR1 SGHVS and CDR2 FNYEAQ come from the germline V gene. This CDR3 spans 13 amino acids. Trimming cost V 3 bases and J 3 bases, with 9 bases left between them. CDR3 sequence: CASSLYDSYEQYF. CDR3 coding DNA: TGTGCCAGCAGCTTGTACGACAGCTACGAGCAGTACTTC.

The chain carries TRBV20-1 and TRBJ2-7; TRBD2 agrees at 8 bases. V shed 1 base and J 7 bases; nucleotides not matched to a gene: 18. The CDR3 has 17 residues. CDR1 is DFQATT, CDR2 SNEGSKA, per germline (reference sequence). The DNA of the CDR3 is TGCAGTGCTAGAGTCAGGCGGGCGGGAGGATCTTTGGGGGAGCAGTACTTC. Translating it yields CSARVRRAGGSLGEQYF.

This clonotype was found a few times. V is TRBV19 and J is TRBJ1-5; D possibly corresponds to TRBD1 (5 bases). Between the trimmed V and J ends, which lost 5 bases and 1 base, there was a span of 12 bases. The germline CDR1 and CDR2 sequences are LNHDA and SQIVND (reference sequence). This CDR3 has 15 residues. The CDR3 is CASSWGEASNQPQHF. In DNA, the CDR3 is TGTGCCAGTAGTTGGGGGGAAGCGAGCAATCAGCCCCAGCATTTT.

This clonotype showed up many times. CDR3 in DNA: TGCGCCAGCAGCACCACCGACCCCACCGGGGAGCTGTTTTTT. As protein: CASSTTDPTGELFF. The V call is TRBV4-3, the J call TRBJ2-2; D is undetermined. The CDR3 sequence is 14 residues long. The germline V and J ends were trimmed by 5 bases and 4 bases, with 11 bases remaining between them. CDR1 LGHNA and CDR2 YSLEER come from the germline V gene.

There are a few counts of this clonotype. This chain joins TRBV9 and TRBJ2-2; no clear D gene. Trimming took 0 bases from V and 1 from J, leaving 16 bases between them. Germline values: CDR1 SGDLS, CDR2 YYNGEE. The CDR3 is 18 residues long. The CDR3 loop reads CASSVGPSGVMNTGELFF. The DNA for the CDR3 is TGTGCCAGCAGCGTAGGGCCTTCAGGAGTCATGAACACCGGGGAGCTGTTTTTT.

On this clonotype itself: Just one base apart from a much larger clone, this may be a read error. The chain carries TRBV10-3 and TRBJ2-3; D unresolved. Germline loops: CDR1 ENHRY, CDR2 SYGVKD. CDR3 length: 15 residues. The CDR3 nucleotides read TGTGCCGTCAGTGAGTCGCCAGAGAACACAGATACGCAGTATTTT. It specifies CAVSESPENTDTQYF.

This clonotype was observed many times. The chain employs TRBV5-4 and TRBJ2-1, with TRBD2 matching 15 bases. CDR1 is SGHNT and CDR2 is YYREEE in the germline V gene (reference sequence). This CDR3 contains 18 residues. The V segment lost 2 bases and the J segment 0 bases; nucleotides outside the gene matches: 3. CDR3 region: CASSFGLAGGSSYNEQFF. CDR3 nucleotide sequence: TGTGCCAGCAGCTTCGGACTAGCGGGAGGGAGCTCCTACAATGAGCAGTTCTTC.

The V call is TRBV11-2, the J call TRBJ2-5; 12 bases are shared with TRBD2. Germline assignment: CDR1 SGHAT and CDR2 FQNNGV. V lost 0 bases to trimming and J lost 0 bases; unmatched junction nucleotides: 2. CDR3 length: 17 amino acids. CDR3 in DNA: TGTGCCAGCAGCTTAGAGGCTAGCGGGGGGGACCAAGAGACCCAGTACTTC. Its protein is CASSLEASGGDQETQYF.

This clonotype was counted many times. The chain is built from TRBV7-2 and TRBJ2-3, with 8 bases lining up with TRBD2. Germline V gene sequence: CDR1 SGHTA, CDR2 FQGNSA. The V and J ends lost 5 bases and 6 bases, in that order; junction bases with no gene match: 16. This CDR3 is built from 17 residues. The CDR3 sequence: CASSPAPPAGAPDTQYF. The DNA of the CDR3 is TGTGCCAGCAGCCCGGCGCCCCCAGCGGGGGCTCCGGATACGCAGTATTTT.

This clonotype was seen at least ten times. This chain connects TRBV12-3 or TRBV12-4 to TRBJ1-3; 10 bases are a match to TRBD1. The CDR3 is 16 residues long. Trimming took 5 bases from V and 1 from J; bases not matched to a gene: 5. The CDR3 spells CASSPGQGKSGNTIYF. CDR3 in DNA: TGTGCCAGCAGTCCGGGACAGGGGAAGTCTGGAAACACCATATATTTT.

This clonotype turned up a few times. The chain couples TRBV25-1 to TRBJ2-1; D is ambiguous. Germline V CDR1 and CDR2: MGHDK, SYGVNS. There are 14 residues in the CDR3. V lost 4 bases and J 6 bases, leaving 13 bases between the germline ends. CDR3 loop: CASSVVGNRNEQFF. Written as DNA, the CDR3 is TGTGCCAGCAGTGTAGTTGGGAACCGCAATGAGCAGTTCTTC.

Points on this clonotype: This may be a read error, as it is one base from a much larger clone. The chain employs TRBV6-1 and TRBJ2-2; D gene unclear. CDR1 is MNHNS and CDR2 is SASEGT in the germline V gene. The V gene lost 2 bases and the J gene lost 3 bases, with 7 bases spanning the gap. CDR3 length equals 14 residues. The CDR3 reads CASSETLDTGELFF. CDR3 DNA: TGTGCCAGCAGTGAAACGCTGGACACCGGGGAGCTGTTTTTT.

This clonotype was recorded many times. The rearrangement joins TRBV7-9 to TRBJ2-1, with 13 bases aligning to TRBD2. This CDR3 is built from 17 residues. The V gene's germline CDR1 is SEHNR and CDR2 FQNEAQ (reference sequence). The trim removed 5 bases at V and 7 bases at J, leaving 11 bases unmatched. CDR3: CASSLNSPGLAGNEQFF. The CDR3 coding sequence is TGTGCCAGCAGCCTAAATTCCCCGGGACTAGCGGGGAATGAGCAGTTCTTC.

This clonotype occurred many times. The rearrangement links TRBV10-3 to TRBJ1-1, with D unclear. Trimming took off 0 bases at V and 10 bases at J, with 6 bases between the two ends. Germline CDR1 reads ENHRY; CDR2 reads SYGVKD. CDR3 length: 11 amino acids. The CDR3 loop reads CAISESGVAFF. The CDR3 DNA is TGTGCCATCAGTGAGTCGGGAGTAGCTTTCTTT.

This sequence joins TRBV9 and TRBJ2-3, with TRBD2 matching 12 bases. Germline-derived CDR1 and CDR2 are SGDLS and YYNGEE. The length of the CDR3 is 15 residues. Losses at the gene ends were 4 bases for V and 4 bases for J; bases not matched to a gene: 4. The CDR3 nucleotides are TGTGCCAGCAGCCTTGCTAGCGGGGGGGCAGATACGCAGTATTTT. Protein sequence: CASSLASGGADTQYF.

This clonotype turned up a few times. This sequence joins TRBV27 and TRBJ2-7, with D possibly being TRBD1 (6 bases). From germline, CDR1 is MNHEY and CDR2 SMNVEV (reference sequence). The CDR3 sequence is 12 residues long. V lost 4 bases and J lost 5, with 9 bases in between. The CDR3 sequence is CASSYPGDEQYF. CDR3 bases: TGTGCCAGCAGTTATCCAGGGGACGAGCAGTACTTC.

The chain recombines TRBV28 with TRBJ1-1; 8 bases align to TRBD1. J lost 2 bases, V lost 3 bases, and 11 bases had no gene match. CDR3 size: 17 residues. Germline-derived CDR1 and CDR2 are MDHEN and SYDVKM. This CDR3 reads CASSFYRGTPFNTEAFF. The CDR3 DNA follows: TGTGCCAGCAGTTTCTACAGGGGGACCCCTTTCAACACTGAAGCTTTCTTT.

This clonotype showed up many times. The genes are TRBV7-9 and TRBJ2-1, with TRBD2 identical over 10 bases. With 5 bases clipped from V and 6 bases from J, the junction kept 7 bases outside the gene matches. Germline loops: CDR1 SEHNR, CDR2 FQNEAQ (reference sequence). This CDR3 has 15 amino acids. CDR3 amino acids: CASSLALAGVNEQFF. DNA for the CDR3: TGTGCCAGCAGCCTGGCCCTAGCGGGAGTCAATGAGCAGTTCTTC.

This clonotype occurred a few times. J is TRBJ2-1 and V is TRBV19, with a tentative D call TRBD1 (6 bases). CDR3 length equals 15 residues. The germline V gene encodes CDR1 LNHDA and CDR2 SQIVND (reference sequence). Trimming cost V 3 bases and J 7 bases, with 16 bases left between them. DNA for the CDR3: TGTGCCAGTAGTATCCCCTGGGCAGGGACAAATGAGCAGTTCTTC. Translated: CASSIPWAGTNEQFF.

The chain has TRBV6-2 or TRBV6-3 and TRBJ2-5; possible D gene TRBD2, 5 bases. CDR1 and CDR2 from the germline V gene are MNHEY and SVGEGT. V was pared by 5 bases and J by 0 bases, with 13 bases between. This CDR3 comprises 15 residues. For the CDR3, the DNA is TGTGCCAGCAGTCCACTCAGGAGGTACCAAGAGACCCAGTACTTC. Its translation is CASSPLRRYQETQYF.

The V and J genes are TRBV11-2 and TRBJ2-3, with D possibly being TRBD1 or TRBD2 (6 bases each). Germline-derived CDR1 and CDR2 are SGHAT and FQNNGV. V was cut by 3 bases and J by 5 bases, with 12 bases left in between. The CDR3 consists of 14 residues. The CDR3 loop reads CASSLWGALDTQYF. CDR3 nucleotides: TGTGCCAGCAGCTTGTGGGGGGCCTTAGATACGCAGTATTTT.